These T cell receptor beta chains were read from a single sample in a study of glioma-infiltrating T cells after dendritic cell vaccination. Only in-frame clones appear in the TCRdb table, and some are missing; sequencing was by immunoSEQ multiplex PCR. Of roughly 82,000 clones in the sample, approximately 90% were seen once. The sequencing here drew on blood, taken before dendritic cell vaccination. The receptors shown here come from a human donor with glioblastoma. Both conserved end residues are part of each CDR3. A D gene is named only where the DNA matches it firmly. Part of the rows lack a size; the others show once, few, many or a class for expanded clones.

>TRBV11-3|TRBJ1-2|.|once
CASSLGGEYGYTF
TGTGCCAGCAGCTTAGGGGGAGAATATGGCTACACCTTC
>TRBV4-1|TRBJ2-7|TRBD1|.
CASSQGAGQGAYEQYF
TGCGCCAGCAGCCAAGGAGCCGGACAGGGGGCTTACGAGCAGTACTTC
>TRBV7-6|TRBJ2-7|.|.
CASSLGAGRAYEQYF
TGTGCCAGCAGCCTTGGGGCGGGAAGGGCCTACGAGCAGTACTTC
>TRBV9|TRBJ2-1|.|.
CASSVAGGSYNEQFF
TGTGCCAGCAGCGTAGCTGGCGGTTCCTACAATGAGCAGTTCTTC
>TRBV5-1|TRBJ1-6|.|.
CASSPGRDRNSPLHF
TGCGCCAGCAGCCCGGGGCGGGACCGTAATTCACCCCTCCACTTT
>TRBV5-1|TRBJ1-1|.|.
CASSLPGQSEAFF
TGCGCCAGCAGCTTACCAGGACAGAGCGAAGCTTTCTTT
>TRBV5-1|TRBJ2-7|TRBD1|once
CASSRDRYEQYF
TGCGCCAGCAGCAGGGACAGATACGAGCAGTACTTC
>TRBV11-2|TRBJ1-2|.|once
CASSLVGDYGYTF
TGTGCCAGCAGCTTAGTCGGGGACTATGGCTACACCTTC
>TRBV9|TRBJ2-3|.|.
CASNDGSGLGYTQYF
TGTGCCAGCAACGACGGAAGCGGGCTGGGATATACGCAGTATTTT
>TRBV19|TRBJ2-2|TRBD2|.
CASSPWTSGANTGELFF
TGTGCCAGTAGTCCCTGGACTAGCGGCGCGAACACCGGGGAGCTGTTTTTT
>TRBV18|TRBJ1-1|TRBD1|.
CASSPRQQGEVNTEAFF
TGTGCCAGCTCACCGAGACAGCAGGGGGAAGTGAACACTGAAGCTTTCTTT
>TRBV5-5|TRBJ2-3|TRBD2|.
CASSPGLAESSTDTQYF
TGTGCCAGCAGCCCGGGACTAGCGGAAAGCAGCACAGATACGCAGTATTTT
>TRBV6-1|TRBJ2-7|.|.
CASQLTWAYEQYF
TGTGCCAGCCAATTAACGTGGGCTTACGAGCAGTACTTC
>TRBV5-1|TRBJ2-3|.|.
CASSLGDSGGLDTQYF
TGCGCCAGCAGCTTGGGTGATAGCGGTGGGCTAGATACGCAGTATTTT
>TRBV6-1|TRBJ2-2|TRBD1|.
CASSAQTGTVVSGELFF
TGTGCCAGCAGTGCACAAACCGGGACAGTGGTGTCCGGGGAGCTGTTTTTT
>TRBV5-6|TRBJ1-2|.|.
CASSVILTGLFGYTF
TGTGCCAGCAGCGTGATTCTAACAGGGCTTTTTGGCTACACCTTC
>TRBV7-9|TRBJ2-1|TRBD1|.
CASSSRGQGGYNEQFF
TGTGCCAGCAGCTCTAGGGGACAGGGGGGTTACAATGAGCAGTTCTTC
>TRBV30|TRBJ2-5|TRBD2|once
CAWSVRGRVLQGETQYF
TGTGCCTGGAGTGTACGCGGGAGGGTCCTACAGGGAGAGACCCAGTACTTC
>TRBV4-1|TRBJ1-2|.|.
CASSQPSGYGYTF
TGCGCCAGCAGCCAACCGAGCGGCTATGGCTACACCTTC
>TRBV21-1|TRBJ1-2|.|.
CASSKEQGTANYGYTF
TGTGCCAGCAGCAAAGAACAGGGGACAGCTAACTATGGCTACACCTTC
>TRBV6-1|TRBJ1-2|TRBD1|.
CASAKDRALGGYTF
TGTGCCAGCGCAAAGGACAGGGCGTTAGGTGGCTACACCTTC
>TRBV7-2|TRBJ1-6|.|.
CASSTVAGPIYNSPLHF
TGTGCCAGCAGCACGGTAGCGGGACCGATCTATAATTCACCCCTCCACTTT
>TRBV5-1|TRBJ2-4|TRBD1|.
CASSSGQGGMDIQYF
TGCGCCAGCAGCTCGGGACAGGGGGGAATGGACATTCAGTACTTC
>TRBV5-4|TRBJ1-4|.|.
CASSRFGATNEKLFF
TGTGCCAGCAGCAGATTTGGGGCGACAAATGAAAAACTGTTTTTT
>TRBV4-1|TRBJ1-1|.|.
CASRLQGPGMNTEAFF
TGCGCCAGCAGGTTACAGGGCCCCGGGATGAACACTGAAGCTTTCTTT
>TRBV9|TRBJ1-2|TRBD1|.
CASSPTDRPYGYTF
TGTGCCAGCAGCCCCACGGACAGGCCCTATGGCTACACCTTC
>TRBV5-1|TRBJ2-1|.|.
CASSPIWDTSSEQFF
TGCGCCAGCAGCCCGATCTGGGACACTAGTAGTGAGCAGTTCTTC